The T cell receptor (beta chain) described here comes from a study of blood T cell repertoires in COVID-19. Study-wide background: T cells, B-cell-depleted T cells, or PBMCs supplied cDNA or gDNA.

TCRdb's copy holds only in-frame clones and misses some; the assay was immunoSEQ multiplex PCR. The profile shows about 38,000 clones, approximately 86% of them singletons. The CDR3 totals 18 residues. Germline loops: CDR1 MNHEY, CDR2 SVGEGT. Trimming took 4 bases from V and 0 from J; bases not matched to a gene: 9. The chain joins TRBV6-2 or TRBV6-3 to TRBJ2-2; 9 bases align to TRBD1. Source material: peripheral blood. This TCR was recovered from a man aged 45-65 years with active COVID-19. This CDR3 is CASSLFGTGIPNTGELFF. CDR3 nucleotides: TGTGCCAGCAGTTTGTTCGGGACAGGGATACCGAACACCGGGGAGCTGTTTTTT.